This T cell receptor (beta chain) derives from a study of blood T cell repertoires in COVID-19 (TCRdb year 2020). About the study as a whole: Samples covering the acute and convalescent phases of COVID-19 were provided by collaborators in the United States, Italy and Spain. Subjects who had been exposed to COVID-19, were actively infected with it, or had recovered from it provided the deeply sampled blood TCRbeta repertoires that made up the dataset. HLA class I and class II types, where available, came from metadata supplied by the sample provider rather than from assay-based typing. Sample metadata almost always included a de-identified subject ID, COVID-19 status, age in years and sex. The prospective study material was composed of cDNA or gDNA derived from T cells, B-cell-depleted T cells, or PBMCs. The repertoires were made available in a free public database intended to serve as a resource for research on the immune response to SARS-CoV-2. Samples were obtained from the ongoing ImmuneRACE study (first 160 participants) and from 1,000 to 1,500 subjects provided by 6 global collaborators.

Study-wide conclusions, independent of this receptor: The quantity of clinical and demographic metadata differed by source and by participant and was supplied without curation.

Whole blood was collected in K2EDTA tubes by collaborating institutions according to the institutions' own protocols. For TCRbeta analysis, collaborator samples were shipped as frozen whole blood, as isolated PBMCs, or as DNA extracted from either sample type. From V the trimming removes 2 bases and from J it removes 7 bases, while the gene matches leave 4 bases of the junction unaccounted for. The CDR1 and CDR2 encoded by the germline V gene are KGHSH and LQKENI. Inclusive of the bounding cysteine and phenylalanine, the CDR3 is 14 residues long. The sequence is cut down to CDR3 DNA, 42 bases in frame from base 1. TCRbeta CDR3 regions were amplified from genomic DNA using the immunoSEQ Assay, a bias-controlled multiplex PCR. The published analysis was carried out like this. Within the assay, amplification of reference gene primers was used to estimate how many nucleated cells each sample contained. To quantify the absolute abundance of each unique TCRbeta CDR3 rearrangement, sequence reads were collapsed and filtered. For each sample, productive Simpson clonality was calculated as the square root of Simpson's diversity index across productive rearrangements. Held by TCRdb, this immuneACCESS table contains in-frame sequences only and omits some clones. Under half of the omission traces to an unresolved V gene where checked; the cause of the rest is unknown. V and J calls and clone size follow that table, whereas D and trimming were derived from the DNA. The sample table contains fewer than 300,000 clones; only one count was recorded for around four fifths of them. The ten largest clones take up around 2.5% of the sample.

A word on this clone: Its antigen target is currently unknown. No much larger clone is present one base from it, and per-base qualities are unavailable.

Sequences were obtained from peripheral blood. The sequence was collected from a woman in her sixties or seventies with active or convalescent COVID-19. The chain employs TRBV18 and TRBJ1-5, and TRBD1 matches 8 of the central bases. The nucleotides read TGTGCCAGCTCACCATCAGGGGGCCAACAGCCCCAGCATTTT. Protein translation: CASSPSGGQQPQHF.